This T cell receptor (beta chain) stems from a study of blood T cell repertoires in COVID-19 (dated by TCRdb to the early 2020s). Notes on the research overall: Samples from collaborators originated in the United States, Italy and Spain and spanned both the acute and convalescent phases of COVID-19. The prospective study material was composed of cDNA or gDNA derived from T cells, B-cell-depleted T cells, or PBMCs. Subjects who had been exposed to COVID-19, were actively infected with it, or had recovered from it provided the deeply sampled blood TCRbeta repertoires that made up the dataset. The repertoires were released in a freely available public database meant as a resource for research on the immune response to SARS-CoV-2. The samples were drawn from two sources: the first 160 participants of the ongoing ImmuneRACE study, and 1,200 or so subjects contributed by 6 global collaborators. A de-identified subject ID, COVID-19 status, age in years and sex were almost always included in the sample metadata. Where HLA class I and class II types were available, the types were taken from metadata supplied by the sample provider, not from assay-based typing.

The CDR3 has 15 amino acids, counting the end cysteine and phenylalanine. CDR3 DNA only is kept here, 45 bases in frame from base 1. Looking up the germline V gene (reference sequence) yields CDR1 LNHDA and CDR2 SQIVND. For this chain, trimming is 6 bases at the V end and 3 bases at the J end, and the number of junction bases without a gene match is 7. This clone has only one observation. Its antigen is currently not known. No much larger clone exists at a distance of one base, and base qualities are not known. Collaborating institutions collected whole blood in K2EDTA tubes following their own protocols. For TCRbeta analysis, collaborator samples were shipped as frozen whole blood, as isolated PBMCs, or as DNA extracted from either sample type. General findings and caveats noted by the study authors: The amount of clinical and demographic metadata varied by source and participant and was provided uncurated.

The immunoSEQ Assay, a bias-controlled multiplex PCR, was used to amplify TCRbeta CDR3 regions from genomic DNA. The original pipeline was this. The number of nucleated cells in each sample was estimated by amplification of reference gene primers within the assay. To quantify the absolute abundance of each unique TCRbeta CDR3 rearrangement, sequence reads were collapsed and filtered. For each sample, productive Simpson clonality was calculated as the square root of Simpson's diversity index across productive rearrangements. TCRdb provides this immuneACCESS table in a form limited to in-frame rearrangements. Some clones are lacking; in checked studies, under half of them reflect an unresolved V gene, and why the rest are absent is not known. The V and J calls and clone size are taken from that table; D and trimming were inferred from the DNA. The sample table holds fewer than 150,000 clones, of which about nine tenths were seen once. Approximately 10% of the sample lies in the top ten.

The chain was built from TRBV19 and TRBJ1-4; 7 bases in the junction line up with TRBD1. This sequence originates from a man aged 50-60 years with active or convalescent COVID-19. Input material: peripheral blood. CDR3 loop: CASRGGQTPNEKLFF. In nucleotide form, the sequence is TGTGCCAGTAGAGGGGGACAGACTCCTAATGAAAAACTGTTTTTT.